This T cell receptor beta chain is drawn from a study of T-cell memory formation after mild COVID-19. 5'RACE with constant-segment primers built TCRalpha and TCRbeta cDNA libraries with UMIs. Using its own MiXCR run on the 5' RACE reads, TCRdb lists one record per CDR3 protein. The sample consists of a few hundred thousand distinct CDR3 sequences, 28% of them appearing once. V lost 10 bases and J 4 bases, leaving 17 bases between the germline ends. The CDR3 runs to 14 residues. Germline CDR1 reads MNHNY; CDR2 reads SVGAGI (reference sequence). This clonotype was counted a single time. The chain uses TRBV6-6 and TRBJ1-5; tentative D call: TRBD1 (5 bases). The receptor's source is an adult woman who had mild COVID-19 (a few samples of this study predate the infection). Cell type and time point are not known. The sample taken for sequencing was PBMCs or a T cell subset sorted from them (not recorded which). The CDR3 loop is CATADQGGNQPQHF. In DNA form, the CDR3 reads TGTGCCACGGCGGACCAGGGAGGAAATCAGCCCCAGCATTTT.